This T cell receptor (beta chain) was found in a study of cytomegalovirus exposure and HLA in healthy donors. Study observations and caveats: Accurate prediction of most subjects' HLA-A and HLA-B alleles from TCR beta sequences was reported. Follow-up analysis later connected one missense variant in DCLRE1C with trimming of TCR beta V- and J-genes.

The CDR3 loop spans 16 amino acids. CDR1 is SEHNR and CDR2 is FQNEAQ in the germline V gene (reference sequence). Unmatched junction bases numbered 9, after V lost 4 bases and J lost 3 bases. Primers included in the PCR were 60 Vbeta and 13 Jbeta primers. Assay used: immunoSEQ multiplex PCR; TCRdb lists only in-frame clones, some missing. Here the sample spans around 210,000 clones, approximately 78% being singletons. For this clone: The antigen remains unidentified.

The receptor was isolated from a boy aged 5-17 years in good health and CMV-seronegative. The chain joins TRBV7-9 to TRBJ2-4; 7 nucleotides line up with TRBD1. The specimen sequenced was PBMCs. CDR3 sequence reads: CASSSTGQIGKNIQYF. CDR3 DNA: TGTGCCAGCAGCTCGACGGGACAGATAGGCAAAAACATTCAGTACTTC.